Listed below are T cell receptor beta chains from one sample, sequenced in a study of cytomegalovirus exposure and HLA in healthy donors. This table comes from immunoSEQ multiplex PCR, and its TCRdb copy is limited to in-frame clones, with some not included. The sample shows approximately 120,000 clones, 80% to 85% of them seen only once. Sequenced material: PBMCs. The receptors shown here come from a woman between 25 and 40 years old in good health and CMV-seronegative. Each CDR3 is given with its conserved first and last residue. A D gene is named only where the DNA matches it firmly. Part of the rows lack a size; the others show once, few, many or a class for expanded clones.

TRBV18	NA	NA	TRBJ2-5	TGTGCCAGCTCACCGATCGGAGGGTCCGGAGAGACCCAGTACTTC	CASSPIGGSGETQYF
TRBV27	NA	NA	TRBJ1-2	TGTGCCAGCAGCATCCACGGCAGGGGATTAGGCTATGGCTACACCTTC	CASSIHGRGLGYGYTF
TRBV6-4	NA	NA	TRBJ2-3	TGTGCCAGCAGCGCTCCGGGTACAGATACGCAGTATTTT	CASSAPGTDTQYF
TRBV10-1	once	TRBD1	TRBJ1-1	TGCGCCAGCAGTGGACAGGGCCGAACTGAAGCTTTCTTT	CASSGQGRTEAFF
TRBV6-5	NA	NA	TRBJ1-5	TGTGCCAGCAGGAGACAGTCCTATAGCAATCAGCCCCAGCATTTT	CASRRQSYSNQPQHF
TRBV25-1	once	TRBD1	TRBJ1-2	TGTGCCAGCACCGGACAGGACTATGGCTACACCTTC	CASTGQDYGYTF
TRBV2	few	TRBD1	TRBJ1-4	TGTGCCAGCAGCCCGACAGGGGGCGGTGAAAAACTGTTTTTT	CASSPTGGGEKLFF
TRBV29-1	NA	NA	TRBJ1-2	TGCAGCGTTCAGACCAACACGGGAGGCTACACCTTC	CSVQTNTGGYTF
TRBV4-1	NA	NA	TRBJ2-2	TGCGCCAGCAGCCAATGGGGAGGTACCGGGGAGCTGTTTTTT	CASSQWGGTGELFF
TRBV7-8	few	TRBD2	TRBJ2-1	TGTGCCAGCAGCTTAGCGGGGAGGGCTAGCGGGAATATTTACAATGAGCAGTTCTTC	CASSLAGRASGNIYNEQFF
TRBV5-1	NA	TRBD1	TRBJ2-5	TGCGCCAGCAGCTGGACAGGGAGACAAGAGACCCAGTACTTC	CASSWTGRQETQYF
TRBV10-3	NA	TRBD1	TRBJ1-1	TGTGCCGCCAGGGGGACATTTAACACTGAAGCTTTCTTT	CAARGTFNTEAFF
TRBV6-4	NA	NA	TRBJ2-6	TGTGCCAGCAGTGACGGAGGATCTGGGGCCAACGTCCTGACTTTC	CASSDGGSGANVLTF
TRBV11-3	few	NA	TRBJ1-1	TGTGCCAGCAGGAAACTCACGAACACTGAAGCTTTCTTT	CASRKLTNTEAFF
TRBV6-1	NA	TRBD2	TRBJ2-1	TGTGCCAGCAGTGAGGGAACTAGCGGGAACAATGAGCAGTTCTTC	CASSEGTSGNNEQFF
TRBV6-4	NA	TRBD2	TRBJ2-7	TGTGCCAGCAGTGACGTAACTAGCGGGAGTTACTTC	CASSDVTSGSYF
TRBV11-2	few	NA	TRBJ1-2	TGTGCCAGCAGCTTAGTGGGCAGACGTTATGGCTACACCTTC	CASSLVGRRYGYTF
TRBV27	NA	NA	TRBJ2-7	TGTGCCAGCAGTTTATCGATTGGACATCCATACGAGCAGTACTTC	CASSLSIGHPYEQYF
TRBV2	once	TRBD1	TRBJ2-1	TGTGCCAGCAGGGACAGGGGTGATGAGCAGTTCTTC	CASRDRGDEQFF
TRBV7-6	once	TRBD1	TRBJ1-5	TGTGCCAGCAGCATCGGGACAGGGCGAAGCAATCAGCCCCAGCATTTT	CASSIGTGRSNQPQHF
TRBV6-1	NA	TRBD1	TRBJ2-7	TGTGCCAGCAGTGAATTAGGGGGCTCATACGAGCAGTACTTC	CASSELGGSYEQYF
TRBV10-3	NA	NA	TRBJ1-2	TGTGCCATCAGCCCGGTTAACTATGGCTACACCTTC	CAISPVNYGYTF
TRBV7-6	NA	TRBD2	TRBJ2-5	TGTGCCAGCAGCTTAGGTCTTAGCGGGGGAGGGGAGACCCAGTACTTC	CASSLGLSGGGETQYF
TRBV11-2	NA	NA	TRBJ1-5	TGTGCCAGCAGCTTAGAGGTCACAAGCAATCAGCCCCAGCATTTT	CASSLEVTSNQPQHF
TRBV18	NA	TRBD1	TRBJ1-1	TGTGCCAGCTCACCTATGCAGGGGGTTGACACTGAAGCTTTCTTT	CASSPMQGVDTEAFF
TRBV30	NA	TRBD1	TRBJ1-5	TGTGCCTGGGGGACAGGGGCCAATCAGCCCCAGCATTTT	CAWGTGANQPQHF
TRBV5-1	NA	NA	TRBJ1-1	TGCGCCAGCAGCTTCGGGAGGGTGGGGACTGAAGCTTTCTTT	CASSFGRVGTEAFF
TRBV7-8	NA	TRBD1	TRBJ1-4	TGTGCCAGCAGCGCGCAGGGGGCGCGGGATGAAAAACTGTTTTTT	CASSAQGARDEKLFF
TRBV7-9	NA	NA	TRBJ2-3	TGTGCCAGCAGCTCCACAGAGACAGATACGCAGTATTTT	CASSSTETDTQYF
TRBV12-5	NA	TRBD2	TRBJ2-1	TGTGCTAGTGCAAGCGGGAGTATAGACAATGAGCAGTTCTTC	CASASGSIDNEQFF
TRBV6-1	few	NA	TRBJ2-7	TGTGCCAGCAGTGACAGGGTAGAGTACGAGCAGTACTTC	CASSDRVEYEQYF
TRBV7-8	NA	NA	TRBJ2-1	TGTGCCAGCAGCTTACGGACGGGATCGTCCTACAATGAGCAGTTCTTC	CASSLRTGSSYNEQFF
TRBV29-1	NA	NA	TRBJ1-1	TGCAGCGCTACGGCCCAGCAGGGGACTGAAGCTTTCTTT	CSATAQQGTEAFF
TRBV7-3	NA	NA	TRBJ2-1	TGTGCCAGCAATGTCGACGGAGGGGAGCAGTTCTTC	CASNVDGGEQFF
TRBV11-2	few	TRBD2	TRBJ2-1	TGTGCCAGCAGCTTCGGGAGCGGGGGGACGTTCTTC	CASSFGSGGTFF
TRBV2	NA	NA	TRBJ2-1	TGTGCCGGGACGAAGGGTAGCGGTAATTACAATGAGCAGTTCTTC	CAGTKGSGNYNEQFF
TRBV29-1	NA	NA	TRBJ1-1	TGCAGCGTGCGCCTAATTTTGGACACTGAAGCTTTCTTT	CSVRLILDTEAFF
TRBV11-2	NA	NA	TRBJ2-7	TGTGCCAGCAGCTTAAGGAGACTAAATCTCGGTAGAAGGTCCTACGAGCAGTACTTC	CASSLRRLNLGRRSYEQYF
TRBV10-1	NA	TRBD2	TRBJ2-7	TGCGCCAGCAGTGAATCCCCGACTAGCGGGATTGGAAACGAGCAGTACTTC	CASSESPTSGIGNEQYF
TRBV6-6	NA	NA	TRBJ1-1	TGTGCCACCGGAGAGGGTTACACTGAAGCTTTCTTT	CATGEGYTEAFF
TRBV11-2	once	TRBD1	TRBJ2-5	TGTGCCAGCAGCAAGACAGGGGGCCAAGAGACCCAGTACTTC	CASSKTGGQETQYF
TRBV5-1	NA	TRBD1	TRBJ1-6	TGCGCCAGCAGCTTGGGGGGACAGCTTCGGTCACCCCTCCACTTT	CASSLGGQLRSPLHF
TRBV9	NA	NA	TRBJ1-3	TGTGCCAGCAGCTCTACACGACTCTCTGGAAACACCATATATTTT	CASSSTRLSGNTIYF
TRBV19	few	TRBD2	TRBJ2-6	TGTGCCAGTACCGGGGGGGGGTTCACTGGGGCCAACGTCCTGACTTTC	CASTGGGFTGANVLTF
TRBV28	NA	TRBD1	TRBJ2-7	TGTGCCAGCAGAACAGGGGGCGGCGAGCAGTACTTC	CASRTGGGEQYF
TRBV10-2	NA	NA	TRBJ2-5	TGCGCCAGCGGGGACGGGACAAGGGAGACCCAGTACTTC	CASGDGTRETQYF
TRBV7-9	NA	TRBD2	TRBJ2-3	TGTGCCAGCAGCTTAGGACTAGCGGGGAGGACAGATACGCAGTATTTT	CASSLGLAGRTDTQYF
TRBV30	NA	TRBD2	TRBJ2-1	TGTGCCTGGAGTGTAGGGCGGGAGTGGAGATATGAGCAGTTCTTC	CAWSVGREWRYEQFF
TRBV5-6	NA	TRBD2	TRBJ2-3	TGTGCCAGCAGCTTACTAGCGGGAGTTGCAGATACGCAGTATTTT	CASSLLAGVADTQYF
TRBV10-3	NA	TRBD2	TRBJ2-5	TGTGCCATCAGTGGGGGGACTAGCGGGGGATCTGGGGAGACCCAGTACTTC	CAISGGTSGGSGETQYF
TRBV9	NA	TRBD1	TRBJ1-4	TGTGCCAGCAGCGTAGAGGGGACAGGCCTTAATGAAAAACTGTTTTTT	CASSVEGTGLNEKLFF
TRBV6-5	NA	TRBD1	TRBJ1-2	TGTGCCAGCAGTACAGGGGGGGCTAACTATGGCTACACCTTC	CASSTGGANYGYTF
TRBV12-1	NA	NA	TRBJ1-1	TGTGCCAGCAGCTTTTGGACAGGGGGTGTAAACACTGAAGCTTTCTTT	CASSFWTGGVNTEAFF
TRBV15	once	NA	TRBJ1-6	TGTGCCACCAGCAGAGAGAGAGACAGGCCAGTCCTTTCACCCCTCCACTTT	CATSRERDRPVLSPLHF